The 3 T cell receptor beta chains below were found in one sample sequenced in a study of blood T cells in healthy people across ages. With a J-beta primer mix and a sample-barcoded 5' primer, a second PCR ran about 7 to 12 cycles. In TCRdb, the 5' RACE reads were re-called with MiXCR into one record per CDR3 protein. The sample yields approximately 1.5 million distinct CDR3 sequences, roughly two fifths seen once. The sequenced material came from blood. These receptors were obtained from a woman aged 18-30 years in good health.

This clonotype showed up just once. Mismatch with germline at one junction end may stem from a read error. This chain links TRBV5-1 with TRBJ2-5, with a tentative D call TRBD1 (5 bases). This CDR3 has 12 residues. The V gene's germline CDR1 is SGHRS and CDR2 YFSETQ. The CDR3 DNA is TGCGCCGGCAGCCTACAGGCTGGTGAGCAGTACTTC. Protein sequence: CAGSLQAGEQYF.

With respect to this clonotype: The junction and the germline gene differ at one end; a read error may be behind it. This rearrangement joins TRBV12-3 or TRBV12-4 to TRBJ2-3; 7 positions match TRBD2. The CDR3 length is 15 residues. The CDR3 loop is CASSLAGLGTDAQYF. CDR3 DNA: TGTGCCAGCAGTTTAGCTGGACTAGGAACAGATGCGCAGTATTTT.

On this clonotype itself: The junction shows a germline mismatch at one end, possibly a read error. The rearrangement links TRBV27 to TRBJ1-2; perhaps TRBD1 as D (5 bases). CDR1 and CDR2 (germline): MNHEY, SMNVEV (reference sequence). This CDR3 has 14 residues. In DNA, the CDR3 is TGTGCCAGCAATTTATATCCAGGGAACTATGGCTACACCTTC. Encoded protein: CASNLYPGNYGYTF.